This T cell receptor beta chain originates from a study of cytomegalovirus exposure and HLA in healthy donors (dated 2017 in TCRdb). Regarding the research as a whole: An earlier analysis of approximately 600 of the donors reported 250 to 300 Gb of sequence data and 117 million unique TCR beta sequences from approximately 180 million T cells. The study used immunosequencing to profile the T cell repertoires of about 670 subjects and linked those repertoires to cytomegalovirus serostatus. The aim of the study was to test whether cataloging public T cell receptors could identify signatures of past pathogen exposure. Genome-wide SNP genotypes for about three fifths of the roughly 670 donors were used in a later genetic analysis, which treated that subset as a discovery cohort. In addition to the first cohort of roughly 670 subjects, a separate validation cohort of approximately 110 different subjects was used. Approximately 310 gigabases of sequencing data and around 85 million unique TCR sequences made up an early release that covered 500 to 650 HLA-typed donors. Class I and class II HLA loci were covered by the typing at four-digit resolution. Of the 350 to 450 genotyped donors, less than 85% were placed in the genetic ancestry cluster associated with self-reported Caucasian donors. In the later analysis, no new phenotypic data were used to find candidate immune exposures; instead, reliance was placed on TCR beta sequences and their occurrence across donors. Donor age, sex, ethnicity and CMV serostatus were compiled together with the repertoire data. Across around 400 genotyped donors of the cohort, an average of approximately 240,000 unique TCR beta nucleotide sequences per donor were sequenced, and roughly 17% of those sequences were non-productive. High-throughput TCR immunosequencing, statistical association of individual TCRs with disease status, and machine learning were combined to predict cytomegalovirus infection status. A later analysis re-analyzed previously published TCR beta repertoires from several hundred donors and added high-resolution HLA genotyping to study TCR occurrence patterns. Typing coverage differed by locus: A, B, C, DRB1 and DQB1 were typed in roughly 620-630 donors, DQA1 in 500 to 550, DPA1 in 600 to 610, and DPB1 in just under 490. Because of strong linkage in the cohort, roughly five DR-DQ haplotypes were treated as single units for association and clustering. All discovery cohort repertoires had been generated using a single sequencing platform. An earlier analysis of 587 of the donors used high-throughput TCR beta sequencing to judge whether each TCR beta V gene segment behaved as functional or pseudogenic.

To prepare the library, the immunoSEQ multiplex PCR assay was applied. A mixture of 60 forward primers for TCR Vbeta segments and 13 reverse primers for TCR Jbeta segments was used in the multiplex PCR. Amplification of the CDR3 region of rearranged TCR beta genes was performed with a multiplex PCR assay on genomic DNA. The amplified TCR beta libraries were sequenced on the Illumina HiSeq System as 87-base-pair reads. The paper's processing steps were these. Across the 666 repertoires, a later analysis counted approximately 83 million unique TCR beta chains, 9 million to 14 million of which were shared by at least two donors. Raw reads were error-corrected and collapsed into unique sequences by a nearest-neighbor algorithm in which closely related sequences were merged to remove PCR and sequencing errors. CDR3 sequences were aligned to IMGT reference sequences to assign V, D and J gene segments. For a sequence to be retained, a match of at least six nucleotides was required to both a V gene segment and a J gene segment. Rearrangements were classified as productive when the CDR3 lacked stop codons and remained in frame with V and J, and all other rearrangements were classified as non-productive. Following IMGT convention, CDR3 was defined as the stretch from the second conserved V-encoded cysteine up to the conserved J-encoded phenylalanine. In an earlier analysis of more than 550 of the donors, sequences lacking an unambiguous match to a single V gene segment were excluded. An earlier analysis of a few hundred of the donors classified V segments as functional when productive rearrangements were above 56.7% and as segregating when the standard deviation between donors was above 5%. A statistical classification framework was built to diagnose cytomegalovirus status from the catalog of TCR beta chain sequences. In a later analysis, V and J genes were assigned by comparing TCR nucleotide sequences against IMGT/GENE-DB human TR gene sequences. Using the TCRdist pipeline, a later analysis assigned CDR3 sequences along with most-parsimonious VDJ recombination scenarios. In a later analysis, every TCR beta chain was defined by the combination of its CDR3 amino acid sequence and its V-gene family, and reads without a unique V-gene family were dropped. In a later analysis, around 650 highly shared, low-generation-probability nucleotide sequences were removed to address suspected cross-contamination and a sequencing artifact. A later analysis calculated a clonal expansion index for each public chain from normalized within-repertoire ranks of inferred template counts. Generation probabilities in a later analysis came from a VDJ recombination model fitted to out-of-frame rearrangements, and those results were checked against IGoR. Hypergeometric tests were used in a later analysis to score TCR-TCR, TCR-HLA and TCR-CMV co-occurrence, with a repertoire-size bias correction applied to the TCR pairs. In a later analysis, false discovery rates were estimated by permuting HLA or CMV assignments 20 times. In a later analysis, co-occurring TCRs were grouped using DBSCAN, and TCRdist sequence similarity was added for clustering within HLA-allele-positive subsets. Repertoires with fewer than 30,000 or more than 120,000 public chains were left out of co-occurrence clustering, as were five repertoires with anomalous nucleotide sharing. This is the immuneACCESS table as TCRdb keeps it, with only in-frame sequences that have V and J called. A part of the clones is gone; compared with another copy, unresolved V genes explain less than half, and the rest is unexplained. V and J calls and clone size are as listed in that table; D and trimming were resolved from the DNA. For this sample the table gives 150,000 to 200,000 clones, of which around 76% were detected only once. Under 2.5% of the sample is held by the ten biggest clonotypes.

The cohort was made up of around 720 healthy bone marrow donors. All cohort members were sampled while nominally healthy, although unrecorded immune exposures were likely present. The donor was CMV seropositive and was included in the group of 250 to 350 seropositive cohort members. A peripheral blood sample was collected from each donor, and TCR beta sequencing was performed on peripheral blood mononuclear cells. The Qiagen DNeasy Blood Extraction Kit was used to extract genomic DNA from the blood cell samples. A word on this clone: The antigen this receptor binds is unknown. The sample holds no much larger clone one base away, and base qualities are not on file.

Reading the germline V gene gives CDR1 SGHAT and CDR2 FQNNGV. The CDR3, cysteine through phenylalanine, is 16 amino acids long. CDR3 DNA is the only sequence kept; it has 48 bases, read in frame from the first base. V is cut by 2 bases and J by 1 base, and the space between the germline ends is 12 bases. What the work shows at the level of the full study, not this receptor alone: Cytomegalovirus status was reported to be diagnosed by the classifier with high specificity and sensitivity in both the original and validation cohorts. Presence/absence analyses assumed roughly uniform sequencing depth across donors, an assumption that may not hold. Specific HLA alleles were associated with about 17,000 TCR beta sequences at a false discovery rate of 0.05 in a later analysis. In the study, around 150 TCR beta chains were listed as associated with cytomegalovirus. A later analysis found that most CMV-associated TCR beta chains appeared HLA-restricted, with HLA associations seemingly driven largely by CMV exposure. Across donors, most TCR sequences were observed very rarely, whereas some public TCRs were present in many individuals. A further reported finding was that TCR beta sequences accurately predicted the HLA-A and HLA-B alleles for most subjects in the first cohort. In a later analysis, TCR association rates were found to vary across HLA loci, with the most associated TCRs seen for DRB1 alleles and the fewest for HLA-C alleles. Because counts were too low, about 15 rarely observed V segments, including chromosome 9 orphons, were left out of the earlier analysis of about 500 of the donors. Assigning TCR associations to individual alleles was difficult when HLA alleles, especially DR and DQ, strongly co-occurred. Linkage disequilibrium might explain the correlated functional status among segregating V segments, but an unknown experimental factor could not be ruled out. In an earlier analysis of 587 of the donors, most TCR beta V segments appeared in productive rearrangements about 87% or about 30% of the time, broadly matching IMGT annotations. The authors suggested that the approach could potentially be generalized to other disease states and immunological phenotypes. For the cohort, immune exposure information was limited to CMV serostatus. This cohort had only TCR beta chains sequenced, and the lack of alpha or paired-chain data limited which features could be detected. Some IMGT-functional V segments, including TRBV6-2 and TRBV6-3, could not be told apart with the 87-base-pair reads, so those segments were excluded. A later genetic analysis reported fewer N-insertions in productive TCRs among donors in an Asian-associated ancestry cluster than the roughly 670-donor mean. An association between a missense DCLRE1C variant and V-gene and J-gene trimming of TCR beta chains was found in a later genetic analysis and replicated in an independent cohort. In a later analysis, HLA-associated TCR beta chains were found to be more clonally expanded and to have lower generation probabilities than equally common non-associated chains. Three of the identified cytomegalovirus-associated TCR beta chains were confirmed in vitro to be specific for cytomegalovirus antigens. A cluster of highly shared sequence variants was judged likely to be a technical artifact of the sequencing pipeline. Because some donors lacked HLA typing at each locus, the association tests relied only on the typed subset. In a later analysis, several top co-occurrence clusters were reported to appear linked to parvovirus B19, influenza, CMV and Epstein-Barr virus.

The TCR comes from a young woman in good health and CMV-seropositive. Sequencing was performed on PBMCs. The receptor chain draws on TRBV11-2 and TRBJ1-5, with no confidently assigned D gene. The CDR3 region has the sequence CASSLWYLLSNQPQHF. The base sequence is TGTGCCAGCAGCTTATGGTATCTACTAAGCAATCAGCCCCAGCATTTT.